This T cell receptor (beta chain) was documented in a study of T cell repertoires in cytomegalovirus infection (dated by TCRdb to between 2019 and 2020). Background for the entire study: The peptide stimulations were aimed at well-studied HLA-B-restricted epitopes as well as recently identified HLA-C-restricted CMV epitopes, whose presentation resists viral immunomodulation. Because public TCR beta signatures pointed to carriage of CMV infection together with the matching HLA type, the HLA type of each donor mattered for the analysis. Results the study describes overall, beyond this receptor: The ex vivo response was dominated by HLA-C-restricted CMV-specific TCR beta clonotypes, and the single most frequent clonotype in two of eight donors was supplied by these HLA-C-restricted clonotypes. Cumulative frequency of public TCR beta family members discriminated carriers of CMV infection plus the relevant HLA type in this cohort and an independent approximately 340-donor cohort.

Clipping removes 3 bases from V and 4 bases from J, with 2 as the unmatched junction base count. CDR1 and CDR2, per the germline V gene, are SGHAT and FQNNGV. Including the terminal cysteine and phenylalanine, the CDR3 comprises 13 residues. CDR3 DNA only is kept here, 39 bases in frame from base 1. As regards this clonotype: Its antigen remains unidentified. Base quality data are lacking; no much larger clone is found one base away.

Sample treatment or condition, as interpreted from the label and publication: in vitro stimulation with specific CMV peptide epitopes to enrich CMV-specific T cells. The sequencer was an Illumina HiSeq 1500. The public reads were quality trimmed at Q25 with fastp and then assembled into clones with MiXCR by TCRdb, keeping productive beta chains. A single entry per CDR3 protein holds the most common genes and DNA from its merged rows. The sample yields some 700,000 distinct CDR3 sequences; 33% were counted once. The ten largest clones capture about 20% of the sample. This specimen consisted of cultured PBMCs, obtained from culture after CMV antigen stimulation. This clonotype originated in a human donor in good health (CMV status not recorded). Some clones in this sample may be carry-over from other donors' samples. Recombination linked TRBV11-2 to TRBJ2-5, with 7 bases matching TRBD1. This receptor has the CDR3 CASSFAGGETQYF. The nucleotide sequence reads TGTGCCAGCAGCTTCGCAGGGGGAGAGACCCAGTACTTC.